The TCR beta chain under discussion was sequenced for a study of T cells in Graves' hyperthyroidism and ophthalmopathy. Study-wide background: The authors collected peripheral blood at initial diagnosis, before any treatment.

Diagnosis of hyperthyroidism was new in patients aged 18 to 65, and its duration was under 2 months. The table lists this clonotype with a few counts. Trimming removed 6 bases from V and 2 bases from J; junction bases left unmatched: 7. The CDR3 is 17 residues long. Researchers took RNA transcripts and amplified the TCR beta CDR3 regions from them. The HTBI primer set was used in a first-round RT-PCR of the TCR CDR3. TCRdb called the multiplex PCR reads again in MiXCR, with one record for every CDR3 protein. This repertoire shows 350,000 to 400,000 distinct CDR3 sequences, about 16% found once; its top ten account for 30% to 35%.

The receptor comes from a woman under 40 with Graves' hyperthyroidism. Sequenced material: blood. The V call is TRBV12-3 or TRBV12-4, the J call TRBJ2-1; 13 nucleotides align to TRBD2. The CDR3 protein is CASSSRGLAGTYNEQFF. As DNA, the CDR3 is TGTGCCAGCAGCTCGAGGGGACTAGCGGGAACCTACAATGAGCAGTTCTTC.